One and the same sample provided the 9 T cell receptor beta chains below, sequenced in a study of blood T cell repertoires in COVID-19. Produced via immunoSEQ multiplex PCR; TCRdb's table is partial and in-frame only. In the table there are 100,000 to 150,000 clones, more than 75% of which are singletons. The sequenced sample consisted of peripheral blood. The receptors here all came from a man aged 55-75 years with acute or convalescent COVID-19.

The gene calls are TRBV6-5 and TRBJ2-7, with 7 bases identical to TRBD2. Per germline, CDR1 MNHEY and CDR2 SVGAGI. This CDR3 contains 15 residues. V lost 6 bases to trimming and J lost 5 bases; unmatched junction nucleotides: 13. The CDR3, as DNA: TGTGCCAGCAGGGAGTTAGCGGGCCCCAAAAACGAGCAGTACTTC. Translation gives CASRELAGPKNEQYF.

J is TRBJ2-7 and V is TRBV2; D is uncertain. V was pared by 7 bases and J by 0 bases, with 13 bases between. There are 14 residues in the CDR3. Per the germline V gene, CDR1 is SNHLY and CDR2 is FYNNEI. The chain's CDR3 is CASKVGPSSYEQYF. The CDR3 DNA reads as TGTGCCAGCAAGGTGGGCCCGAGCTCCTACGAGCAGTACTTC.

The chain combines TRBV7-2 with TRBJ1-5; TRBD1 agrees at 10 bases. Unmatched junction bases numbered 4, after V lost 5 bases and J lost 6 bases. The CDR3 length is 14 residues. Germline V gene data show CDR1 as SGHTA and CDR2 as FQGNSA. This chain's CDR3 is CASSRTGGSQPQHF. The CDR3 DNA is TGTGCCAGCAGCCGGACAGGGGGAAGTCAGCCCCAGCATTTT. The variable domain in full, with the rest retrieved from reference TRBV7-2 and TRBJ1-5, is GAGVSQSPSNKVTEKGKDVELRCDPISGHTALYWYRQSLGQGLEFLIYFQGNSAPDKSGLPSDRFSAERTGGSVSTLTIQRTQQEDSAVYLCASSRTGGSQPQHFGDGTRLSIL.

This clone was detected a few times. The chain carries TRBV6-6 and TRBJ2-5; 10 positions agree with TRBD2. Germline loops: CDR1 MNHNY, CDR2 SVGAGI (reference sequence). There are 18 residues in the CDR3. V gave up 5 bases and J gave up 4 bases; unmatched junction bases: 16. The CDR3 nucleotides read TGTGCCAGCAGTCAACACTCGAGCGGGAGGGCGAAGAGAGAGACCCAGTACTTC. This codes for CASSQHSSGRAKRETQYF.

V and J are TRBV5-1 and TRBJ2-2; TRBD2 matches at 11 bases. CDR1 is SGHRS, CDR2 YFSETQ, per germline. The CDR3 totals 18 residues. With V trimmed by 0 bases and J by 0 bases, 4 bases remained unmatched. The CDR3 loop is CASSLALAGGANTGELFF. The DNA of the CDR3 is TGCGCCAGCAGCTTGGCGCTAGCGGGAGGCGCGAACACCGGGGAGCTGTTTTTT.

The chain carries TRBV6-1 and TRBJ2-7; D unclear. Germline V gene sequence: CDR1 MNHNS, CDR2 SASEGT. There are 12 residues in the CDR3. V lost 2 bases to trimming and J lost 3 bases, with 5 bases between them. The CDR3 DNA reads as TGTGCCAGCAGTGAAATTAGCTACGAGCAGTACTTC. Translating gives CASSEISYEQYF.

V usage is TRBV2 and J usage is TRBJ1-4, with D perhaps matching TRBD1 (6 bases). Trimming removed 7 bases from V and 2 bases from J, with 17 bases in between. The germline V gene encodes CDR1 SNHLY and CDR2 FYNNEI. This CDR3 is built from 16 residues. CDR3 coding DNA: TGTGCCAGCAATGACAGGCCGTTATCCACTAATGAAAAACTGTTTTTT. The encoded protein is CASNDRPLSTNEKLFF.

This clone was recorded only once. J is TRBJ2-2 and V is TRBV11-3; TRBD2 is a possible D gene (6 bases). CDR1 and CDR2 from the germline V gene are SGHNT and YENEEA. Trimming left V 5 bases short and J 0 bases short, with 10 bases between. The CDR3 spans 15 residues. The DNA for the CDR3 is TGTGCCAGCAGCACGCGGACTACGAACACCGGGGAGCTGTTTTTT. Translation gives CASSTRTTNTGELFF.

V usage is TRBV27 and J usage is TRBJ1-2; 7 bases map to TRBD1. The V gene end was trimmed by 5 bases and the J gene end by 4 bases; junction bases not matched to a gene: 10. The CDR3 totals 15 residues. Germline CDR1 is MNHEY and CDR2 is SMNVEV (reference sequence). The CDR3 nucleotides read TGTGCCAGCAGTCTTGGACAGGCATCAGCCTATGGCTACACCTTC. As protein: CASSLGQASAYGYTF.